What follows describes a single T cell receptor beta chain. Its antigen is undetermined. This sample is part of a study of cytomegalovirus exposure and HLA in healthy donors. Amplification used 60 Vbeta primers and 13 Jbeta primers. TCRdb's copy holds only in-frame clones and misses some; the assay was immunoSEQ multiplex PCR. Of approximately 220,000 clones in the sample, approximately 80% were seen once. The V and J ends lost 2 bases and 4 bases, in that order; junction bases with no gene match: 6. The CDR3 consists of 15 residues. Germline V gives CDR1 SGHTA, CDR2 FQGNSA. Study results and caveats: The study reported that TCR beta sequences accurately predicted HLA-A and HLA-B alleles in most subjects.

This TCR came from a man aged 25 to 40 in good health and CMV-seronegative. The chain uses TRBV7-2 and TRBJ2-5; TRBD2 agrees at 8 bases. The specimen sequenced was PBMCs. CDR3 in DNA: TGTGCCAGCAGCTTACACGGGGGGGCGGCAGAGACCCAGTACTTC. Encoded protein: CASSLHGGAAETQYF.